One and the same sample provided the 26 T cell receptor beta chains below, sequenced in a study of blood T cells in healthy people across ages. The second PCR ran roughly 7 to 11 cycles with a sample-barcoded 5' primer and J-beta primers. One entry per CDR3 protein, called by TCRdb with MiXCR from the 5' RACE reads. The sample carries 1.5 million to 2 million distinct CDR3 sequences, 30% to 40% recorded once. The source material was blood. The source is a human donor in good health.

The rearrangement uses TRBV29-1 and TRBJ1-2, with D hard to call. Looked up from germline, CDR1 is SQVTM and CDR2 is ANQGSEA. Deletions cut 5 bases from V and 2 bases from J, with 9 bases between. This CDR3 has 12 amino acids. CDR3 region: CSVSKINYGYTF. The CDR3 bases are TGCAGCGTTTCAAAGATCAACTATGGCTACACCTTC.

Written as DNA, the CDR3 is TGTGCCAGCAGTTTAGACAGGGGAACCGGGGAGCTGTTTTTT. Translated, it gives CASSLDRGTGELFF. The chain joins TRBV28 to TRBJ2-2; 8 bases match TRBD1. CDR1 and CDR2 (germline): MDHEN, SYDVKM. Trimming cost V 2 bases and J 5 bases; bases outside gene matches: 1. This CDR3 region has 14 residues. The full variable domain, its missing parts supplied by reference TRBV28 and TRBJ2-2, is DVKVTQSSRYLVKRTGEKVFLECVQDMDHENMFWYRQDPGLGLRLIYFSYDVKMKEKGDIPEGYSVSREKKERFSLILESASTNQTSMYLCASSLDRGTGELFFGEGSRLTVL.

The chain has TRBV18 and TRBJ2-4, with D perhaps given as TRBD1 or TRBD2 (5 bases each). With 3 bases removed from V and 6 bases from J, the gap between germline ends came to 15 bases. There are 15 residues in the CDR3. Germline V CDR1 and CDR2: KGHSH, LQKENI. The CDR3 DNA sequence: TGTGCCAGCTCACCCTCGGGCAGTGGGGGAAACATTCAGTACTTC. This translates into CASSPSGSGGNIQYF. Full variable domain (remainder filled in from reference TRBV18 and TRBJ2-4): NAGVMQNPRHLVRRRGQEARLRCSPMKGHSHVYWYRQLPEEGLKFMVYLQKENIIDESGMPKERFSAEFPKEGPSILRIQQVVRGDSAAYFCASSPSGSGGNIQYFGAGTRLSVL.

The chain couples TRBV9 to TRBJ2-5; 8 nucleotides align to TRBD1. The CDR3 loop spans 15 amino acids. V lost 0 bases and J lost 5; bases outside the gene matches: 6. Germline-derived CDR1 and CDR2 are SGDLS and YYNGEE. The CDR3 protein is CASSVVAGGWETQYF. CDR3 coding DNA: TGTGCCAGCAGCGTAGTGGCAGGGGGCTGGGAGACCCAGTACTTC.

The chain employs TRBV3-1 and TRBJ2-6; D perhaps matches TRBD2 (5 bases). Trimming cost V 1 base and J 0 bases, with 13 bases left between them. The germline V gene has CDR1 LGHDT and CDR2 YNNKEL (reference sequence). The CDR3 runs to 18 residues. CDR3 loop: CASSQVSAAVSGANVLTF. CDR3 DNA sequence: TGTGCCAGCAGCCAAGTATCGGCAGCGGTCTCTGGGGCCAACGTCCTGACTTTC.

The chain is built from TRBV5-1 and TRBJ2-5; no clear D. CDR1 is SGHRS and CDR2 is YFSETQ in the germline V gene. The CDR3 runs 13 residues. V lost 5 bases and J 2 bases, leaving 10 bases between the germline ends. CDR3 sequence reads: CASRYSNQETQYF. CDR3 bases: TGCGCCAGCAGATACTCGAATCAAGAGACCCAGTACTTC.

The rearrangement joins TRBV27 to TRBJ2-7; D remains ambiguous. Germline CDR1 and CDR2: MNHEY and SMNVEV (reference sequence). CDR3 length: 15 amino acids. Between the trimmed V and J ends, which lost 3 bases and 0 bases, there was a span of 12 bases. This chain's CDR3 is CASSFRQESSYEQYF. CDR3 sequence (DNA): TGTGCCAGCAGTTTTCGGCAGGAAAGCTCCTACGAGCAGTACTTC.

This clonotype was found once. The chain couples TRBV21-1 to TRBJ2-4; the D call in the table, TRBD1, was not verified against the DNA. TRBV21-1 is flagged as a pseudogene. The CDR3 extends over 18 amino acids. The CDR3 loop reads CASRPPKQGAGAKNIQYF. CDR3 sequence (DNA): TGTGCCAGCAGACCTCCAAAACAGGGGGCCGGAGCCAAAAACATTCAGTACTTC.

The chain recombines TRBV11-2 with TRBJ1-5; no reliable D call. V lost 0 bases and J 5 bases, leaving 11 bases between the germline ends. This CDR3 spans 15 amino acids. From germline, CDR1 is SGHAT and CDR2 FQNNGV. CDR3 sequence reads: CASSLDRGIHQPQHF. DNA for the CDR3: TGTGCCAGCAGCTTAGACAGAGGAATACATCAGCCCCAGCATTTT.

This clonotype was counted only a few times. The CDR3, as DNA: TGCGCCAGCAGCCAGGGGAGGTGGGGCCTGAGCACAGATACGCAGTATTTT. As protein: CASSQGRWGLSTDTQYF. The chain carries TRBV4-3 and TRBJ2-3; D might be TRBD2 (6 bases). V was cut by 3 bases and J by 0 bases, with 16 bases left in between. CDR3 length: 17 amino acids. The V gene's germline CDR1 is LGHNA and CDR2 YSLEER.

This clonotype was observed once. This chain joins TRBV6-5 and TRBJ2-2; 8 positions agree with TRBD2. The CDR3 is 14 amino acids. V lost 6 bases and J lost 6; bases outside the gene matches: 6. Germline V gene sequence: CDR1 MNHEY, CDR2 SVGAGI. CDR3 sequence: CASSTGTSPGELFF. Here the CDR3 DNA reads TGTGCCAGCAGCACCGGGACTAGTCCCGGGGAGCTGTTTTTT.

This chain uses TRBV9 with TRBJ1-1; D remains unclear. Germline CDR1 is SGDLS and CDR2 is YYNGEE. V shed 3 bases and J shed 0 bases, with 12 bases lying between them. The CDR3 has 15 residues. The CDR3 nucleotides are TGTGCCAGCAGCGGTCAAGGCAGAATGAACACTGAAGCTTTCTTT. As protein: CASSGQGRMNTEAFF.

V and J are TRBV20-1 and TRBJ2-7; TRBD2 agrees at 8 bases. The J segment lost 2 bases and the V segment lost 1 base, leaving 7 bases of the junction unmatched. The CDR3 length is 15 residues. Germline CDR1 is DFQATT and CDR2 is SNEGSKA (reference sequence). The CDR3 loop reads CSARAVSGEAYEQYF. The DNA for the CDR3 is TGCAGTGCTAGAGCGGTTAGCGGGGAGGCCTACGAGCAGTACTTC.

The chain recombines TRBV6-5 with TRBJ2-1; TRBD2 matches at 11 bases. The J segment lost 3 bases and the V segment lost 6 bases, leaving 4 bases of the junction unmatched. This CDR3 is built from 15 residues. CDR1 is MNHEY and CDR2 is SVGAGI in the germline V gene. The CDR3 DNA follows: TGTGCCAGCAGAGTAGCGGGGGGGTTCTACAATGAGCAGTTCTTC. It yields the protein CASRVAGGFYNEQFF.

This clonotype was counted between two and nine times. The chain uses TRBV29-1 and TRBJ2-3; 7 positions agree with TRBD2. CDR3 length: 13 amino acids. J lost 2 bases, V lost 6 bases, and 5 bases had no gene match. CDR1 and CDR2 (germline): SQVTM, ANQGSEA. CDR3 DNA: TGCAGCGTCTCGGGACTAAACACAGATACGCAGTATTTT. The encoded protein is CSVSGLNTDTQYF.

The chain has TRBV20-1 and TRBJ2-5; a weak D match, TRBD2 (5 bases). V was shortened by 3 bases and J by 5 bases, with 16 bases between the two germline ends. This CDR3 contains 14 residues. Germline assignment: CDR1 DFQATT and CDR2 SNEGSKA (reference sequence). The CDR3: CSASVPSFRETQYF. CDR3 sequence (DNA): TGCAGTGCTAGTGTTCCTAGCTTCCGGGAGACCCAGTACTTC.

This clonotype was counted between two and nine times. The chain employs TRBV28 and TRBJ2-3, with TRBD2 as a possible D gene (6 bases). Germline V lookup: CDR1 MDHEN, CDR2 SYDVKM. CDR3 length equals 17 residues. Trimming stripped 3 bases from V and 2 bases from J, with 18 bases between. The CDR3 reads CASSFGRAGQNTDTQYF. The CDR3 region has the DNA TGTGCCAGCAGTTTCGGGCGGGCGGGGCAGAACACAGATACGCAGTATTTT.

The rearrangement uses TRBV9 and TRBJ1-2; 7 bases are shared with TRBD1. The CDR3 covers 16 residues. V lost 0 bases to trimming and J lost 4 bases; unmatched junction nucleotides: 9. In germline, CDR1 is SGDLS, CDR2 YYNGEE. The CDR3 DNA follows: TGTGCCAGCAGCGTAGTAGGGACAGTTTCATCCTATGGCTACACCTTC. This codes for CASSVVGTVSSYGYTF.

The chain uses TRBV5-5 and TRBJ1-5, with a tentative D call TRBD1 (5 bases). Germline CDR1 SGHKS, CDR2 YYEKEE (reference sequence). The V end lost 4 bases, the J end lost 0 bases, and 14 bases lay between the germline ends. The CDR3 covers 16 residues. CDR3 in amino acids: CASSPRTLYSNQPQHF. The CDR3 DNA is TGTGCCAGCAGCCCGAGGACACTTTATAGCAATCAGCCCCAGCATTTT.

This clonotype showed up just a few times. J is TRBJ1-6 and V is TRBV27; 7 nucleotides agree with TRBD1. CDR1 is MNHEY and CDR2 is SMNVEV in the germline V gene (reference sequence). The V gene end was trimmed by 6 bases and the J gene end by 7 bases; junction bases not matched to a gene: 6. This CDR3 spans 14 amino acids. CDR3 DNA sequence: TGTGCCAGCAGGTCACAGGGGAGAAATTCACCCCTCCACTTT. Its translation is CASRSQGRNSPLHF.

This clonotype was seen more than once but under ten times. The V gene is TRBV13, the J gene TRBJ2-1; TRBD1 matches at 10 bases. Matching the DNA end better, TRBJ2-7 makes the J call doubtful. Germline V CDR1 and CDR2: PRHDT, FYEKMQ (reference sequence). This CDR3 is 18 amino acids long. The CDR3 DNA reads TGTGCCAGCAGCTTACTTCGGACATGGGACAGGGGATTTTGGGAGCAGTACTTC. It yields the protein CASSLLRTWDRGFWEQYF.

Only a few counts were recorded for this clonotype. This sequence joins TRBV28 and TRBJ2-7, with D possibly matching TRBD1 (6 bases). Germline loops: CDR1 MDHEN, CDR2 SYDVKM. Between the trimmed V and J ends, which lost 6 bases and 2 bases, there was a span of 17 bases. The CDR3 sequence is 15 residues long. The CDR3 bases are TGTGCCAGCAGAGTTCACAGGGATAGTCCCTACGAGCAGTACTTC. Translated: CASRVHRDSPYEQYF.

CDR3 in amino acids: CASSEFWLAGFYNEQFF. The CDR3 DNA follows: TGTGCCAGCAGTGAATTTTGGCTAGCGGGGTTTTACAATGAGCAGTTCTTC. The chain links TRBV25-1 to TRBJ2-1; 9 nucleotides line up with TRBD2. With V trimmed by 1 base and J by 4 bases, 8 bases remained unmatched. The CDR3 has 17 amino acids. The V gene's germline CDR1 is MGHDK and CDR2 SYGVNS.

The chain employs TRBV14 and TRBJ2-4; a weak D match, TRBD1 (6 bases). The end of the DNA fits TRBJ2-5 better, so the J call may be wrong. Germline V gene sequence: CDR1 SGHDN, CDR2 FVKESK. The CDR3 totals 15 residues. The CDR3 spells CASSLGAVLQETQYF. CDR3 nucleotide sequence: TGTGCCAGCAGCCTGGGGGCAGTTCTCCAAGAGACCCAGTACTTC.

The CDR3 DNA reads as TGTGCCAGCAGTTACTCAGAAAGTTCCTTTGAAGCTTTCTTT. It codes for CASSYSESSFEAFF. This chain connects TRBV6-5 to TRBJ1-1; no clear D. Germline V gene data show CDR1 as MNHEY and CDR2 as SVGAGI. This CDR3 is 14 amino acids long. Trimming left V 0 bases short and J 7 bases short, with 12 bases between.

The chain recombines TRBV19 with TRBJ1-1; D not resolved. From germline, CDR1 is LNHDA and CDR2 SQIVND (reference sequence). The CDR3 is made up of 13 amino acids. The CDR3 coding sequence is TGTACCACCACCGCCGGATTGAACACTGAAGCTTTCTTT. It specifies CTTTAGLNTEAFF.